A single sample is the source of the 3 T cell receptor beta chains below, sequenced in a study of Ad26.COV2.S vaccination and SARS-CoV-2 variants (dated by TCRdb to about 2021). Receptors were amplified or captured by the immunoSEQ multiplex PCR assay. TCRdb holds this immuneACCESS table with in-frame rearrangements only. Some clones are missing; in checked studies, unresolved V genes explain under half, and the rest has no known cause. The sample yields some 390,000 clones; roughly 90% were counted once. The top ten constitute under 2% of the sample. The treatment or condition label on this specimen signifies: roughly 19 received Ad26.COV2.S at low or high dose, single or two shots; about 5 received placebo; per-sample allocation not given. Repertoires of vaccine and placebo recipients were sequenced from samples taken on day 63 after the first injection. Source: peripheral blood, taken in a trial of Ad26.COV2.S vaccine versus placebo. The receptors stem from a person aged 18 to 59 who received the Ad26.COV2.S COVID-19 vaccine or a placebo.

The V call is TRBV7-6, the J call TRBJ2-7; D uncertain. The germline CDR1 and CDR2 sequences are SGHVS and FNYEAQ. V was trimmed by 5 bases and J by 2 bases, leaving 13 bases between them. The CDR3 consists of 14 residues. CDR3 in DNA: TGTGCCAGCAGCCCCCCGTCGGCCCCCTACGAGCAGTACTTC. Encoded protein: CASSPPSAPYEQYF.

The rearrangement joins TRBV4-1 to TRBJ2-5, with D perhaps TRBD1 (6 bases). CDR3 length equals 16 residues. CDR1 MGHRA and CDR2 YSYEKL come from the germline V gene. V gave up 1 base and J gave up 5 bases, with 17 bases separating them. In nucleotides, the CDR3 is TGCGCCAGCAGCCAAGCTGAGTTGGGGGCACGTGAGACCCAGTACTTC. Translating it yields CASSQAELGARETQYF.

This rearrangement joins TRBV11-2 to TRBJ2-1, with a tentative D call TRBD2 (7 bases). Between the trimmed V and J ends, which lost 5 bases and 0 bases, there was a span of 14 bases. This CDR3 is 16 amino acids long. The germline V gene encodes CDR1 SGHAT and CDR2 FQNNGV. The CDR3 spells CASSARGDYSYNEQFF. In nucleotides, the CDR3 is TGTGCCAGCAGCGCGAGGGGGGACTACTCCTACAATGAGCAGTTCTTC.